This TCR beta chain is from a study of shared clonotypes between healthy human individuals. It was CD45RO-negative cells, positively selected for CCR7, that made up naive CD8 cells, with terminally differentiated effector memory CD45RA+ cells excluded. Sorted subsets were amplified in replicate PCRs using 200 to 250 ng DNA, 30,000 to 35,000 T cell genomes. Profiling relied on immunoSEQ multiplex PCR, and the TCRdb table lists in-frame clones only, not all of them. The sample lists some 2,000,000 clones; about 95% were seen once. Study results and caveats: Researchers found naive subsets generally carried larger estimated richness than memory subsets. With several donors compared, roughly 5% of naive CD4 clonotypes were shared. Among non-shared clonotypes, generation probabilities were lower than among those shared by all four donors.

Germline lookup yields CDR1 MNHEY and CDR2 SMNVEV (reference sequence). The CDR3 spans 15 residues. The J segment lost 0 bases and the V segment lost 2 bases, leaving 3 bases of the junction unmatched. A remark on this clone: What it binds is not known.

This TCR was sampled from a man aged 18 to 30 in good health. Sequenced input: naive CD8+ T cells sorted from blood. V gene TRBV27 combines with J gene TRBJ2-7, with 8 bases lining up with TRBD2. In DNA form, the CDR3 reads TGTGCCAGCAGTTTACGCGGACTAGCCTCCTACGAGCAGTACTTC. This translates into CASSLRGLASYEQYF.